This T cell receptor beta chain was recorded in a study of T cell changes during pregnancy in multiple sclerosis (dated by TCRdb to between 2018 and 2020). About the full investigation: Changes in the T cell repertoire over the course of pregnancy were examined in this study in women with multiple sclerosis.

Libraries were built with the immunoSEQ multiplex PCR assay. The clones in this table, taken by TCRdb from immuneACCESS, are in-frame only. Not every clone is retained; where verified, under half of the shortfall comes from an unresolved V gene, and the cause of the rest is unknown. This sample comprises around 110,000 clones, under 95% of them detected only once. Of the sample, around 0.8% falls within the top ten clones. The CDR3 has 14 amino acids, counting the end cysteine and phenylalanine. Only the CDR3 DNA is retained, 42 bases long and in frame from the first base. V lost 3 bases and J lost 6 bases; the stretch between them is 11 bases long. Per the germline V gene, KGHSH is the CDR1 and LQKENI is the CDR2. A note on this clone: Its antigen specificity is not known. No base qualities exist here, and no much larger clone lies one base off it.

The origin of this receptor is a female donor in good health, enrolled as a control in a pregnancy study. The chain was built from TRBV18 and TRBJ2-2; TRBD2 is possibly the D segment (6 matching bases). This material consisted of peripheral blood, taken in the third trimester of pregnancy. The bases are TGTGCCAGCTCACCCGTGAGACTAGCCGGGGAGCTGTTTTTT. The encoded protein is CASSPVRLAGELFF.